Many counts were recorded for the clone carrying this T cell receptor (beta chain). This record belongs to a study of T cells in Graves' hyperthyroidism and ophthalmopathy. Study-wide context: Specimen type is peripheral blood, collected at initial diagnosis prior to any treatment.

Germline assignment: CDR1 SGHNT and CDR2 YENEEA. CDR3 length: 15 residues. Deletions cut 3 bases from V and 4 bases from J, with 16 bases between. Regions amplified from RNA transcripts were the TCR beta CDR3 regions. A first-round RT-PCR of the TCR CDR3 used the HTBI primer set. TCRdb passed the multiplex PCR reads through MiXCR, listing each CDR3 protein once. Of some 550,000 distinct CDR3 sequences listed, around 20% were seen once; the top ten hold around a quarter. The chain recombines TRBV11-3 with TRBJ2-7; D is perhaps TRBD1 or TRBD2 (5 bases each). This receptor was taken from a man between 18 and 35 years old with Graves' hyperthyroidism. Sequencing was done on a sample of blood. The CDR3 sequence is CASSLGEVVVYEQYF. The CDR3 region has the DNA TGTGCCAGCAGCTTGGGGGAAGTGGTAGTTTACGAGCAGTACTTC.